Listed below are T cell receptor beta chains from one sample, sequenced in a study of cytomegalovirus exposure and HLA in healthy donors. Sequencing used immunoSEQ multiplex PCR; TCRdb keeps in-frame clones, though not all of them. Of around 190,000 clones in the sample, 65% to 90% were seen once. Material for sequencing was PBMCs. The receptors stem from a woman in her fifties or sixties in good health and CMV-seronegative. CDR3s include the opening cysteine and the closing phenylalanine or tryptophan. The D gene is left open where the match is weak. The size of a clone is reported for some rows only, either as once, few or many, or as a class for expanded clones.

clone size,D gene,V gene,J gene,CDR3 DNA,CDR3 protein
.,TRBD2,TRBV7-9,TRBJ2-2,TGTTCCAGCAGCCCACTGACTAGCGGGAGGGCCGACACCGGGGAGCTGTTTTTT,CSSSPLTSGRADTGELFF
few,TRBD1,TRBV25-1,TRBJ1-5,TGTGCCGTACCGACAGGGCTTTGCAATCAGCCCCAGCATTTT,CAVPTGLCNQPQHF
.,.,TRBV5-1,TRBJ1-2,TGCGCCAGCAGCTTCGCCGGTACTAACTATGGCTACACCTTC,CASSFAGTNYGYTF
once,TRBD2,TRBV6-1,TRBJ2-1,TGTGCCAGCTCGAGCGGGAGGGTATCCTACAATGAGCAGTTCTTC,CASSSGRVSYNEQFF
.,TRBD1,TRBV18,TRBJ1-2,TGTGCCAGCCTACGGGGACAGGATACATATGGCTACACCTTC,CASLRGQDTYGYTF
.,.,TRBV27,TRBJ2-7,TGTGCCAGCAGTTTATCGCTCGGCGGGTACTCCTACGAGCAGTACTTC,CASSLSLGGYSYEQYF
.,.,TRBV11-2,TRBJ2-5,TGTGCCAGCAGTCAGACTCGTCAAGAGACCCAGTACTTC,CASSQTRQETQYF
.,TRBD1,TRBV29-1,TRBJ2-7,TGCAGCGTTGATTTACAGGGGACGGGGAACGAGCAGTACTTC,CSVDLQGTGNEQYF
.,.,TRBV10-3,TRBJ2-3,TGTGCCATCAGTGTAGGGGGTGACACAGATACGCAGTATTTT,CAISVGGDTDTQYF
.,TRBD2,TRBV9,TRBJ2-7,TGTGCCAGCAGCCCCTCACTAAGCGGGAGAATACAGTACTTC,CASSPSLSGRIQYF
once,TRBD1,TRBV9,TRBJ1-4,TGTGCCAGCAGCGTTGGACAGGTGGGAGAAAAACTGTTTTTT,CASSVGQVGEKLFF
once,TRBD1,TRBV7-9,TRBJ2-7,TGTGCCAGCAGCTCCACCGGGACAGGGGACTACGAGCAGTACTTC,CASSSTGTGDYEQYF
.,.,TRBV28,TRBJ2-1,TGTGCCAGCAGTGACAGCCGTATTGAGCAGTTCTTC,CASSDSRIEQFF
.,TRBD1,TRBV18,TRBJ1-4,TGTGCCAGCTCTCGGACAGGCGGTAGGGAAAAACTGTTTTTT,CASSRTGGREKLFF
.,TRBD1,TRBV15,TRBJ1-4,TGTGCCACCAGCAGGACACAGGGGAACGGTGAAAAACTGTTTTTT,CATSRTQGNGEKLFF
.,TRBD1,TRBV27,TRBJ1-2,TGTGCCAGCAAACAGGGGGTGGGTGGCTACACCTTC,CASKQGVGGYTF
.,.,TRBV19,TRBJ1-4,TGTGCCAGTAGTATGGGGCAGGAGAATGAAAAACTGTTTTTT,CASSMGQENEKLFF
.,.,TRBV29-1,TRBJ1-2,TGCAGCGCTAATGATGAGAGTAACTATGGCTACACCTTC,CSANDESNYGYTF
.,.,TRBV10-3,TRBJ2-1,TGTGCCATCGGACTCTCGCCCAATGAGCAGTTCTTC,CAIGLSPNEQFF
few,.,TRBV5-1,TRBJ1-4,TGCGCCAGCAGCCCCTCACACAATGGTGAAAAACTGTTTTTT,CASSPSHNGEKLFF
.,TRBD2,TRBV6-1,TRBJ2-7,TGTGCCAGCAGTGAAGTTTTAGCGGGAGTCTACGAGCAGTACTTC,CASSEVLAGVYEQYF
once,TRBD2,TRBV11-2,TRBJ2-4,TGTGCCAGCCGAGGACTAGCGGCGGCCAAAAACATTCAGTACTTC,CASRGLAAAKNIQYF
.,.,TRBV5-5,TRBJ2-7,TGTGCCAGCAGCAACCCCCTAGCGACTGCTTACGAGCAGTACTTC,CASSNPLATAYEQYF